The TCR beta chain under discussion was sequenced for a study of identical twins. This clonotype was seen only a few times. What it recognizes is unknown. Study-level findings and limits: Where out-of-frame alpha sequences were twin-shared, they showed excess low generation probability. For out-of-frame beta sequences, excess twin sharing was weaker. Clonotypes of the beta chain that were abundant in cord blood carried fewer insertions (memory repertoires showed none).

TCRdb processed the 5' RACE reads anew with MiXCR; each CDR3 protein has one entry. The table shows hundreds of thousands of distinct CDR3 sequences, with under 8.5% occurring only once. Trimming cost V 3 bases and J 1 base, with 9 bases left between them. The CDR3 length is 14 residues. The same specimen was also included in a second study, on yellow fever vaccine responses in identical twins.

The V and J genes are TRBV12-3 or TRBV12-4 and TRBJ2-5; no reliable D call. Sequencing input: PBMCs. This receptor was taken from a woman aged 18-35 years in good health. This CDR3 reads CASSFWGTQETQYF. In DNA, the CDR3 is TGTGCCAGCAGTTTTTGGGGAACCCAAGAGACCCAGTACTTC.